These 18 T cell receptor beta chains came from one sample sequenced in a study of shared clonotypes between healthy human individuals. Using immunoSEQ multiplex PCR, the repertoire was profiled, and TCRdb retains in-frame clones only, with some absent. The sample carries some 2 million clones, about 95% recorded once. CD8 cells regarded as naive lacked CD45RO, were positively chosen for CCR7, and omitted terminally differentiated effector memory CD45RA+ cells. Sequencing used naive CD8+ T cells sorted from blood. The receptors shown here come from a man aged 18 to 30 in good health.

The V call is TRBV4-2, the J call TRBJ1-2, with D possibly being TRBD1 (5 bases). With 1 base removed from V and 4 bases from J, the gap between germline ends came to 13 bases. Germline CDR1 is LGHNA and CDR2 is YNFKEQ. The CDR3 sequence is 15 residues long. The CDR3 bases are TGTGCCAGCAGCCAAGGGCACGGGGGTGGCTATGGCTACACCTTC. This encodes CASSQGHGGGYGYTF.

Of note for this clone: Other DNA sequences from this sample encode an identical CDR3 as well. The CDR3 protein is CASRRGSYNEQFF. The CDR3 DNA reads TGTGCCAGCAGACGGGGGTCCTACAATGAGCAGTTCTTC. The chain recombines TRBV28 with TRBJ2-1, with D tentatively TRBD2 (6 bases). CDR1 is MDHEN, CDR2 SYDVKM, per germline. V was shortened by 6 bases and J by 1 base, with 7 bases between the two germline ends. CDR3 size: 13 residues.

This chain connects TRBV6-1 to TRBJ2-2; no clear D. Germline CDR1 is MNHNS and CDR2 is SASEGT. The V gene lost 7 bases and the J gene lost 7 bases, with 10 bases spanning the gap. This CDR3 is built from 12 residues. The CDR3 nucleotides read TGTGCCAGCACCCACCGGAACGGGGAGCTGTTTTTT. The encoded protein is CASTHRNGELFF.

V is TRBV4-3 and J is TRBJ2-7, with TRBD2 matching 10 bases. V shed 0 bases, J shed 2 bases, and the junction held 7 bases outside the gene matches. The CDR3 extends over 17 amino acids. Germline V gives CDR1 LGHNA, CDR2 YSLEER. This chain's CDR3 is CASSQEASGSHTYEQYF. The CDR3 region has the DNA TGCGCCAGCAGCCAAGAAGCTAGCGGGAGCCACACCTACGAGCAGTACTTC.

The chain links TRBV6-1 to TRBJ2-7; a possible D gene is TRBD1 (6 bases). The CDR3 consists of 14 residues. Germline assignment: CDR1 MNHNS and CDR2 SASEGT. V lost 2 bases and J 3 bases, leaving 11 bases between the germline ends. The chain's CDR3 is CASSEYQGSYEQYF. CDR3 nucleotides: TGTGCCAGCAGTGAATATCAGGGGAGCTACGAGCAGTACTTC.

The V call is TRBV4-1, the J call TRBJ2-1; the match to TRBD2 covers 8 bases. CDR1 is MGHRA and CDR2 is YSYEKL in the germline V gene. The CDR3 length is 18 residues. V shed 1 base, J shed 8 bases, and the junction held 16 bases outside the gene matches. The CDR3 DNA reads as TGCGCCAGCAGCCAAGCTATCAGCGGGAGTCTCCTTAAGGATGAGCAGTTCTTC. Its translation is CASSQAISGSLLKDEQFF.

The J gene is TRBJ1-1, the V gene TRBV12-5; 7 bases map to TRBD1. This CDR3 region has 13 residues. The V segment lost 5 bases and the J segment 3 bases; nucleotides outside the gene matches: 3. The germline V gene encodes CDR1 LGHNT and CDR2 FRNRAP. The CDR3 protein is CASGPGTDTEAFF. CDR3 sequence (DNA): TGTGCTAGTGGTCCCGGGACAGACACTGAAGCTTTCTTT.

V is TRBV5-4 and J is TRBJ2-1; 9 bases are shared with TRBD2. This CDR3 has 17 residues. CDR1 is SGHNT, CDR2 YYREEE, per germline (reference sequence). V shed 0 bases and J 6 bases; nucleotides not matched to a gene: 10. The CDR3, as DNA: TGTGCCAGCAGCTTGGTCGGCGGGGGGGCCTGGGGCAATGAGCAGTTCTTC. Residues: CASSLVGGGAWGNEQFF.

The chain has TRBV19 and TRBJ1-5, with a possible D match to TRBD1 (5 bases). V gave up 3 bases and J gave up 1 base, with 10 bases separating them. The V gene's germline CDR1 is LNHDA and CDR2 SQIVND (reference sequence). This CDR3 has 15 residues. This chain's CDR3 is CASSIGAASNQPQHF. The CDR3 DNA reads TGTGCCAGTAGTATCGGGGCAGCAAGCAATCAGCCCCAGCATTTT.

Note on this clone: This sample also contains other DNA sequences that code for the same CDR3. The chain combines TRBV5-6 with TRBJ2-1, with 9 positions matching TRBD1. The CDR3 sequence is 13 residues long. From germline, CDR1 is SGHDT and CDR2 YYEEEE. The V segment lost 5 bases and the J segment 10 bases; nucleotides outside the gene matches: 7. CDR3 coding DNA: TGTGCCAGCAGTTGGGACAGGGTTAACGAGCAGTTCTTC. Translated, it gives CASSWDRVNEQFF. The variable domain in full, completed from reference TRBV5-6 and TRBJ2-1, reads DAGVTQSPTHLIKTRGQQVTLRCSPKSGHDTVSWYQQALGQGPQFIFQYYEEEERQRGNFPDRFSGHQFPNYSSELNVNALLLGDSALYLCASSWDRVNEQFFGPGTRLTVL.

The count of this clone is one. The junction departs from germline at one end; a sequencing error may be responsible. The V and J genes are TRBV7-7 and TRBJ2-1; D possibly corresponds to TRBD2 (6 bases). This CDR3 has 16 residues. Germline lookup yields CDR1 SSHAT and CDR2 FNYEAQ (reference sequence). CDR3 sequence: CASSPKRGSSYNEQFF. The CDR3 DNA follows: TGTGCTAGCAGCCCAAAACGGGGGAGCTCCTACAATGAGCAGTTCTTC.

V and J are TRBV13 and TRBJ2-7, with a weak D call TRBD1 (6 bases). The germline V gene has CDR1 PRHDT and CDR2 FYEKMQ (reference sequence). The CDR3 covers 15 residues. V lost 4 bases and J lost 3, with 16 bases in between. This CDR3 reads CASSSKDEGDYEQYF. The CDR3 DNA reads TGTGCCAGCAGCTCCAAGGATGAGGGGGACTACGAGCAGTACTTC.

The J gene is TRBJ2-1, the V gene TRBV27; 9 bases line up with TRBD2. CDR3 length: 14 amino acids. Germline loops: CDR1 MNHEY, CDR2 SMNVEV (reference sequence). V was clipped by 5 bases and J by 4 bases; unmatched bases: 3. This CDR3 is CASSISGRYNEQFF. DNA for the CDR3: TGTGCCAGCAGTATTAGCGGGAGATACAATGAGCAGTTCTTC.

This sequence joins TRBV29-1 and TRBJ2-5, with 7 positions matching TRBD2. V gave up 5 bases and J gave up 5 bases; unmatched junction bases: 2. Looked up from germline, CDR1 is SQVTM and CDR2 is ANQGSEA. This CDR3 has 11 amino acids. Here the CDR3 DNA reads TGCAGCGTTTCCGGGGGGGAGACCCAGTACTTC. Protein: CSVSGGETQYF.

The chain combines TRBV4-1 with TRBJ1-2; perhaps TRBD1 as D (6 bases). Trimming stripped 0 bases from V and 1 base from J, with 12 bases between. Germline assignment: CDR1 MGHRA and CDR2 YSYEKL. The CDR3 loop spans 16 amino acids. The CDR3: CASSQDPGQNNYGYTF. The CDR3 DNA reads as TGCGCCAGCAGCCAAGATCCCGGACAGAATAACTATGGCTACACCTTC.

The chain joins TRBV28 to TRBJ1-6; D gene ambiguous. The V gene lost 5 bases and the J gene lost 7 bases, with 6 bases spanning the gap. Germline V gene sequence: CDR1 MDHEN, CDR2 SYDVKM. There are 12 residues in the CDR3. The CDR3 DNA reads as TGTGCCAGCAGTCAATCGAATTCACCCCTCCACTTT. Translated: CASSQSNSPLHF. Using reference TRBV28 and TRBJ1-6 for the parts outside the CDR3, the full variable domain is DVKVTQSSRYLVKRTGEKVFLECVQDMDHENMFWYRQDPGLGLRLIYFSYDVKMKEKGDIPEGYSVSREKKERFSLILESASTNQTSMYLCASSQSNSPLHFGNGTRLTVT.

This rearrangement joins TRBV5-4 to TRBJ2-3; the D is unclear. Trimming pared 2 bases from V and 0 bases from J, leaving 7 bases between. Germline lookup yields CDR1 SGHNT and CDR2 YYREEE (reference sequence). The CDR3 length is 14 residues. CDR3 protein: CASSLLSSTDTQYF. The CDR3 bases are TGTGCCAGCAGCTTATTGTCAAGCACAGATACGCAGTATTTT.

V is TRBV6-1 and J is TRBJ1-1, with 7 bases fitting TRBD1. Trimming cost V 1 base and J 4 bases; bases outside gene matches: 6. Germline V CDR1 and CDR2: MNHNS, SASEGT. The CDR3 covers 15 residues. The CDR3 loop reads CASSEEWGQSTEAFF. The DNA of the CDR3 is TGTGCCAGCAGTGAAGAATGGGGACAGTCCACTGAAGCTTTCTTT.